This T cell receptor (beta chain) was identified in a study of shared clonotypes between healthy human individuals. Here immunoSEQ multiplex PCR was the method, and the copy in TCRdb shows in-frame clones only, minus some. The sample lists over 850,000 clones, about four fifths occurring once. Trimming cost V 2 bases and J 3 bases, with 12 bases left between them. CDR3 length: 14 amino acids. Germline V gene sequence: CDR1 SGHKS, CDR2 YYEKEE (reference sequence). This receptor was taken from a man aged 18 to 30 in good health. Some clones in this sample may be carry-over from other donors' samples. V gene TRBV5-5 combines with J gene TRBJ2-7; maybe TRBD2 (6 bases). The sequenced sample was memory CD4+ T cells from PBMCs. The subset: CD45RA-negative fraction. The CDR3 nucleotides read TGTGCCAGCAGCTTTCCTAGCGTTGGCTACGAGCAGTACTTC. Its protein product is CASSFPSVGYEQYF. Full variable domain (remainder filled in from reference TRBV5-5 and TRBJ2-7): DAGVTQSPTHLIKTRGQQVTLRCSPISGHKSVSWYQQVLGQGPQFIFQYYEKEERGRGNFPDRFSARQFPNYSSELNVNALLLGDSALYLCASSFPSVGYEQYFGPGTRLTVT.